These 27 T cell receptor beta chains share one sample of origin, sequenced in a study of blood T cell repertoires in COVID-19. Generated by immunoSEQ multiplex PCR, the TCRdb table keeps only in-frame clones and is missing some. The sample shows approximately 400,000 clones, more than 75% of them seen only once. Sequencing was carried out using PBMCs or T cells enriched from blood (not recorded which). These receptors were taken from a woman between 18 and 29 years old who had recovered from COVID-19.

This clone showed up just once. This chain connects TRBV28 to TRBJ1-2; D may be TRBD1 (6 bases). V was pared by 5 bases and J by 3 bases, with 10 bases between. The CDR3 spans 13 residues. The germline gives CDR1 MDHEN, CDR2 SYDVKM. CDR3 sequence (DNA): TGTGCCAGCAGTAAGGACAGAGACTATGGCTACACCTTC. Its protein product is CASSKDRDYGYTF.

The table lists this clone with a count of one. This rearrangement joins TRBV6-5 to TRBJ1-2; a weak D match, TRBD1 (5 bases). This CDR3 is 14 amino acids long. Trimming stripped 4 bases from V and 7 bases from J, with 16 bases between. CDR1 and CDR2 (germline): MNHEY, SVGAGI. CDR3 sequence reads: CASSSPTEPLGYTF. In nucleotides, the CDR3 is TGTGCCAGCAGTTCCCCGACAGAACCTCTTGGCTACACCTTC.

The rearrangement joins TRBV28 to TRBJ2-1, with 10 nucleotides matching TRBD2. This CDR3 is built from 16 residues. Looked up from germline, CDR1 is MDHEN and CDR2 is SYDVKM. After removal of 7 bases from V and 6 bases from J, the junction contained 12 bases not matched to a gene. DNA for the CDR3: TGTGCCAGCATCCCGCTCTTAGCGGGGGGTCGCAATGAGCAGTTCTTC. Translated: CASIPLLAGGRNEQFF. Looking up the rest from reference TRBV28 and TRBJ2-1 gives the full variable domain: DVKVTQSSRYLVKRTGEKVFLECVQDMDHENMFWYRQDPGLGLRLIYFSYDVKMKEKGDIPEGYSVSREKKERFSLILESASTNQTSMYLCASIPLLAGGRNEQFFGPGTRLTVL.

This chain joins TRBV10-3 and TRBJ1-2; TRBD1 might be the D (6 bases). With 3 bases removed from V and 3 bases from J, the gap between germline ends came to 14 bases. Germline V gene data show CDR1 as ENHRY and CDR2 as SYGVKD. The CDR3 length is 15 residues. The CDR3 loop is CAISDPGGQYYGYTF. CDR3 coding DNA: TGTGCCATCAGTGACCCGGGGGGGCAGTACTATGGCTACACCTTC.

The rearrangement links TRBV6-1 to TRBJ2-1, with TRBD1 as a possible D gene (6 bases). The CDR3 length is 12 residues. CDR1 and CDR2 from the germline V gene are MNHNS and SASEGT. Trimming took off 6 bases at V and 7 bases at J, with 10 bases between the two ends. In nucleotides, the CDR3 is TGTGCCAGCAGGCACAGGGCAAATGAGCAGTTCTTC. Protein product: CASRHRANEQFF.

This clone was detected once. The rearrangement uses TRBV18 and TRBJ1-3; 7 bases match TRBD1. V lost 5 bases and J lost 8; bases outside the gene matches: 3. The length of the CDR3 is 12 residues. Germline CDR1 reads KGHSH; CDR2 reads LQKENI. The CDR3 protein is CASSRQGYTIYF. In DNA form, the CDR3 reads TGTGCCAGCTCAAGACAGGGTTACACCATATATTTT. Together with reference TRBV18 and TRBJ1-3, the CDR3 gives the full variable domain: NAGVMQNPRHLVRRRGQEARLRCSPMKGHSHVYWYRQLPEEGLKFMVYLQKENIIDESGMPKERFSAEFPKEGPSILRIQQVVRGDSAAYFCASSRQGYTIYFGEGSWLTVV.

This rearrangement joins TRBV7-9 to TRBJ1-5, with D perhaps matching TRBD1 (5 bases). The ends were cut back, 4 bases at V and 5 bases at J, with 12 bases in the middle. Germline CDR1 reads SEHNR; CDR2 reads FQNEAQ (reference sequence). The CDR3 consists of 14 residues. Here the CDR3 DNA reads TGTGCCAGCAGCTCGGGGGTGAGGGATCAGCCCCAGCATTTT. It translates to CASSSGVRDQPQHF.

The CDR3 is CASGPGEAFF. CDR3 bases: TGTGCCAGCGGCCCGGGTGAAGCTTTCTTT. V usage is TRBV12-3 or TRBV12-4 and J usage is TRBJ1-1; the D is unclear. The CDR3 contains 10 residues. V was shortened by 8 bases and J by 7 bases, with 8 bases between the two germline ends.

The chain joins TRBV4-3 to TRBJ2-1; the match to TRBD2 covers 7 bases. The CDR3 contains 15 residues. Trimming removed 0 bases from V and 5 bases from J; junction bases left unmatched: 4. Germline CDR1 is LGHNA and CDR2 is YSLEER. The CDR3 region has the DNA TGCGCCAGCAGCCAAGATCGAGCGGGGCACAATGAGCAGTTCTTC. Translating gives CASSQDRAGHNEQFF.

Notes on this clone: Other DNA sequences in the sample encode the same CDR3. The chain couples TRBV18 to TRBJ1-1; D is ambiguous. The ends were cut back, 2 bases at V and 4 bases at J, with 8 bases in the middle. The CDR3 runs 13 residues. CDR1 is KGHSH and CDR2 is LQKENI in the germline V gene. The DNA for the CDR3 is TGTGCCAGCTCACCATCAGGAGGCACTGAAGCTTTCTTT. Its translation: CASSPSGGTEAFF.

The gene calls are TRBV30 and TRBJ2-5; 11 positions agree with TRBD1. The germline gives CDR1 GTSNPN, CDR2 SVGIG (reference sequence). The CDR3 is 12 amino acids. J was trimmed by 5 bases and V by 8 bases; bases with no gene match: 4. The CDR3 DNA reads TGTGCCCTCCGGACAGGGGGCGAGACCCAGTACTTC. Translating it yields CALRTGGETQYF.

The chain links TRBV5-1 to TRBJ2-3; D might be TRBD2 (6 bases). Per germline, CDR1 SGHRS and CDR2 YFSETQ. CDR3 length equals 18 residues. The V end lost 0 bases, the J end lost 0 bases, and 17 bases lay between the germline ends. The CDR3 DNA reads TGCGCCAGCAGCTTGGTGGGGAGGATCGCCTCAAGCACAGATACGCAGTATTTT. It yields the protein CASSLVGRIASSTDTQYF. Supplemented by reference TRBV5-1 and TRBJ2-3, the full variable domain reads KAGVTQTPRYLIKTRGQQVTLSCSPISGHRSVSWYQQTPGQGLQFLFEYFSETQRNKGNFPGRFSGRQFSNSRSEMNVSTLELGDSALYLCASSLVGRIASSTDTQYFGPGTRLTVL.

The chain uses TRBV20-1 and TRBJ2-7; maybe TRBD1 (6 bases). The CDR3 totals 15 residues. With 3 bases removed from V and 5 bases from J, the gap between germline ends came to 20 bases. Germline lookup yields CDR1 DFQATT and CDR2 SNEGSKA (reference sequence). The CDR3 loop is CSASRLDRTKDEQYF. CDR3 DNA sequence: TGCAGTGCTAGTAGGTTGGACAGAACCAAGGACGAGCAGTACTTC.

This clone has just one count. The chain links TRBV5-1 to TRBJ1-4, with unresolved D. The CDR3 covers 14 residues. CDR1 and CDR2 from the germline V gene are SGHRS and YFSETQ. V was trimmed by 4 bases and J by 0 bases, leaving 7 bases between them. In nucleotides, the CDR3 is TGCGCCAGCAGCACCTACGCAACTAATGAAAAACTGTTTTTT. It yields the protein CASSTYATNEKLFF.

The rearrangement joins TRBV18 to TRBJ1-5; D might be TRBD1 (6 bases). Germline-derived CDR1 and CDR2 are KGHSH and LQKENI. The CDR3 sequence is 12 residues long. Trimming took off 8 bases at V and 1 base at J, with 6 bases between the two ends. CDR3 coding DNA: TGTGCCAGCCAGGGGAGCAATCAGCCCCAGCATTTT. It codes for CASQGSNQPQHF.

Turning to this clone: This sample includes further DNA sequences coding for the same CDR3. The V call is TRBV29-1, the J call TRBJ2-2, with D possibly being TRBD1 (5 bases). V dropped 3 bases and J dropped 3 bases, with 5 bases sitting between them. CDR1 SQVTM and CDR2 ANQGSEA come from the germline V gene. This CDR3 is built from 12 residues. CDR3 coding DNA: TGCAGCGTTGACAGGGACACCGGGGAGCTGTTTTTT. It is translated as CSVDRDTGELFF.

The table lists this clone with a count of one. The chain couples TRBV5-5 to TRBJ1-1, with TRBD1 identical over 9 bases. The CDR3 loop spans 17 amino acids. Per the germline V gene, CDR1 is SGHKS and CDR2 is YYEKEE (reference sequence). Unmatched junction bases numbered 8, after V lost 1 base and J lost 1 base. DNA of the CDR3: TGTGCCAGCAGCTTGTCGACAGGGGGGATAGAGAACACTGAAGCTTTCTTT. Encoded protein: CASSLSTGGIENTEAFF. The whole variable domain, remainder taken from reference TRBV5-5 and TRBJ1-1, is DAGVTQSPTHLIKTRGQQVTLRCSPISGHKSVSWYQQVLGQGPQFIFQYYEKEERGRGNFPDRFSARQFPNYSSELNVNALLLGDSALYLCASSLSTGGIENTEAFFGQGTRLTVV.

This chain uses TRBV11-2 with TRBJ1-4; TRBD1 matches at 9 bases. Trimming cost V 5 bases and J 7 bases; bases outside gene matches: 8. The CDR3 spans 15 residues. Germline V gene data show CDR1 as SGHAT and CDR2 as FQNNGV. CDR3 protein: CASSPTGGGGEKLFF. CDR3 in DNA: TGTGCCAGCAGCCCAACAGGGGGCGGAGGTGAAAAACTGTTTTTT.

The genes are TRBV5-3 and TRBJ1-2; 7 bases map to TRBD1. TRBV5-3 carries the ORF label, with uncertain function. J lost 7 bases, V lost 0 bases, and 15 bases had no gene match. This CDR3 is built from 17 residues. Here the CDR3 DNA reads TGTGCCAGAAGCTTGGCGGGAAGAGACAGGGTATTTGGTGGCTACACCTTC. It is translated as CARSLAGRDRVFGGYTF.

The chain recombines TRBV19 with TRBJ2-7; D might be TRBD2 (7 bases). Germline loops: CDR1 LNHDA, CDR2 SQIVND (reference sequence). The ends were cut back, 1 base at V and 3 bases at J, with 16 bases in the middle. The CDR3 length is 16 residues. The CDR3 is CASSIATGGLDYEQYF. The CDR3 DNA sequence: TGTGCCAGTAGTATAGCCACCGGGGGGCTGGACTACGAGCAGTACTTC.

The V and J genes are TRBV7-9 and TRBJ1-2, with a tentative D call TRBD1 (6 bases). Germline V gene data show CDR1 as SEHNR and CDR2 as FQNEAQ (reference sequence). The ends were cut back, 3 bases at V and 3 bases at J, with 14 bases in the middle. CDR3 length: 15 residues. CDR3 DNA sequence: TGTGCCAGCAGCTTGGGGCAGGGGAGGGACTATGGCTACACCTTC. Translated: CASSLGQGRDYGYTF. The variable domain in full, with the rest retrieved from reference TRBV7-9 and TRBJ1-2, is DTGVSQNPRHKITKRGQNVTFRCDPISEHNRLYWYRQTLGQGPEFLTYFQNEAQLEKSRLLSDRFSAERPKGSFSTLEIQRTEQGDSAMYLCASSLGQGRDYGYTFGSGTRLTVV.

The chain links TRBV28 to TRBJ2-3, with 10 bases lining up with TRBD2. The CDR3 runs 15 residues. After removal of 1 base from V and 7 bases from J, the junction contained 5 bases not matched to a gene. Germline V lookup: CDR1 MDHEN, CDR2 SYDVKM. The CDR3 region is CASSLFRTSGYTQYF. The DNA for the CDR3 is TGTGCCAGCAGTTTATTTAGGACTAGCGGATATACGCAGTATTTT.

The rearrangement joins TRBV6-5 to TRBJ2-5; 10 bases are shared with TRBD2. Unmatched junction bases numbered 7, after V lost 6 bases and J lost 3 bases. The length of the CDR3 is 15 residues. Germline V lookup: CDR1 MNHEY, CDR2 SVGAGI. In DNA form, the CDR3 reads TGTGCCAGCAGCCCCTTAGCGGGAGGAGAAGAGACCCAGTACTTC. Amino acid sequence: CASSPLAGGEETQYF.

This chain connects TRBV27 to TRBJ2-1; possibly TRBD1 for D (6 bases). The CDR3 consists of 13 residues. Trimming removed 1 base at V and 7 bases at J, with 8 bases between. Germline V lookup: CDR1 MNHEY, CDR2 SMNVEV (reference sequence). Here the CDR3 reads CASSLFRGNEQFF. The CDR3 DNA sequence: TGTGCCAGCAGTTTATTTAGGGGGAATGAGCAGTTCTTC.

The chain carries TRBV15 and TRBJ1-4; maybe TRBD1 (6 bases). Trimming shortened V by 0 bases and J by 3 bases, and 11 bases separated the two germline ends. Germline V lookup: CDR1 LNHNV, CDR2 YYDKDF (reference sequence). CDR3 length: 16 amino acids. The CDR3 DNA is TGTGCCACCAGCAGAGATAGGGGGTCGCCTAATGAAAAACTGTTTTTT. The encoded protein is CATSRDRGSPNEKLFF.

As DNA, the CDR3 is TGTGCCAGCAGCCCGTGGACGGGAGGGAACACTGAAGCTTTCTTT. Protein product: CASSPWTGGNTEAFF. J is TRBJ1-1 and V is TRBV6-5; D is ambiguous. The V end was cut by 6 bases, the J end by 1 base, with 15 bases between. The germline V gene encodes CDR1 MNHEY and CDR2 SVGAGI. The CDR3 runs to 15 residues.

The chain has TRBV19 and TRBJ1-1, with a weak D call TRBD1 (5 bases). CDR3 size: 14 residues. The V end was cut by 4 bases, the J end by 4 bases, with 13 bases between. Germline loops: CDR1 LNHDA, CDR2 SQIVND (reference sequence). The CDR3 coding sequence is TGTGCCAGTAGTACCACCAGGAGGGGCACTGAAGCTTTCTTT. Translated, it gives CASSTTRRGTEAFF.